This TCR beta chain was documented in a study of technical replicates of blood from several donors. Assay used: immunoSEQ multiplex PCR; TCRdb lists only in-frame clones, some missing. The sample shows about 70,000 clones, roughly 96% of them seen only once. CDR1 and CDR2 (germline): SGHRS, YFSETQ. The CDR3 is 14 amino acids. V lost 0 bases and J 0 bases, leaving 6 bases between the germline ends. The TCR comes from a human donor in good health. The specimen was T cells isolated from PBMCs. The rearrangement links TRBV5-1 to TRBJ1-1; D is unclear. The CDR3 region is CASSLDPMNTEAFF. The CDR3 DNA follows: TGCGCCAGCAGCTTGGATCCCATGAACACTGAAGCTTTCTTT. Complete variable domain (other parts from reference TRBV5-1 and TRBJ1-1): KAGVTQTPRYLIKTRGQQVTLSCSPISGHRSVSWYQQTPGQGLQFLFEYFSETQRNKGNFPGRFSGRQFSNSRSEMNVSTLELGDSALYLCASSLDPMNTEAFFGQGTRLTVV.